This T cell receptor (beta chain) was documented in a study of shared clonotypes between healthy human individuals. The germline CDR1 and CDR2 sequences are MRHNA and SNTAGT. Trimming at V came to 3 bases and at J to 5 bases, leaving 7 bases not matched to a gene. The CDR3 length is 15 residues. Genomic DNA belonging to each subset was distributed in equal measure over several immunoSEQ plates. Some clones are missing from TCRdb's copy, which holds only in-frame ones; the method was immunoSEQ multiplex PCR. The sample yields 600,000 to 750,000 clones, about nine tenths seen once. Points from the study as a whole: Memory subsets generally showed smaller estimated richness than naive subsets did. Approximately 5.1% was the fraction of naive CD4 clonotypes found shared across several donors. Blood was the only sampled material, and tissue repertoires likely differ.

This clone is a singleton in its sample. Its antigen is still unknown. This sequence originates from a man between 18 and 29 years old in good health. Some clones in this sample may be carry-over from other donors' samples. Sequencing used memory CD8+ T cells from PBMCs. Subset meaning: CD45RO+ cells pooled with CCR7-negative TemRA cells. The chain recombines TRBV6-4 with TRBJ2-1; 7 bases match TRBD2. The CDR3 loop is CASSDGLAANNEQFF. CDR3 coding DNA: TGTGCCAGCAGTGATGGGCTAGCGGCGAACAATGAGCAGTTCTTC.